Listed below are T cell receptor beta chains from one sample, sequenced in a study of Graves' ophthalmopathy and Graves' hyperthyroidism. From the multiplex PCR reads, TCRdb called clonotypes with MiXCR, one entry per CDR3 protein. Of about 700,000 distinct CDR3 sequences listed, just over 40% are singletons. The sample comprised peripheral blood. The receptors derive from an adult man with Graves' ophthalmopathy. CDR3s include the opening cysteine and the closing phenylalanine or tryptophan. The D gene is left open where the match is weak. Expanded clones get a size class; other rows say once, few or many, or leave the size out.

.	13	TRBJ1-3	TRBV2	many	TGTGCCAGCACGGTTGACTTGGGGGCAGTCCCCCCTTTT	CASTVDLGAVPPF
.	14	TRBJ2-7	TRBV10-3	.	TGTGCCAGCGAAGACAGTGGTAGCTCCTACGAGCAGTACTTC	CASEDSGSSYEQYF
TRBD1	15	TRBJ2-2	TRBV5-6	.	TGTGCCAGCAGCTTGTGGGACAGGGGCCCCGGGGAGCTGTTTTTT	CASSLWDRGPGELFF
.	12	TRBJ1-4	TRBV12-3/TRBV12-4	.	TGTGCCAGCAGTTTATCCCCTGCCCACCTGTTTTTT	CASSLSPAHLFF
TRBD1	19	TRBJ1-2	TRBV25-1	.	TGTGCCAGCAGCCAAGAAGGAGGGGGACAGGGAGCATCTAACTATGGCTACACCTTC	CASSQEGGGQGASNYGYTF
.	14	TRBJ2-5	TRBV25-1	.	TGTGCCACCCCTCCAAGGGGGTGGGGAGAGACCCAGTACTTC	CATPPRGWGETQYF
.	13	TRBJ1-6	TRBV9	many	TGTGCCAGCAGCGCCGGCGTAAATTCACCCCTCCACTTT	CASSAGVNSPLHF
.	11	TRBJ1-2	TRBV20-1	many	TGCAGTGCTAGAGAAGGGCTCCATAACACCTTC	CSAREGLHNTF
.	15	TRBJ1-5	TRBV5-1	many	TGCGCCAGCAGCCAAGGGGGACTTAGCAATCAGCCCCAGCATTTT	CASSQGGLSNQPQHF
TRBD1	16	TRBJ1-2	TRBV12-3/TRBV12-4	.	TGTGCCAGCACCAGTCTCAGGGGGCTAGCCGGCTATGGCTACACCTTC	CASTSLRGLAGYGYTF
.	18	TRBJ2-2	TRBV5-6	.	TGTGCCAGCAGCTTCCGTTCTATCTACAGGACGGTGGGCGGGGAGCTGTTTTTT	CASSFRSIYRTVGGELFF
.	14	TRBJ2-2	TRBV29-1	.	TGTGCCTGGAGCGTATGGGGCGCGGACGGGGAGCTGTTTTTT	CAWSVWGADGELFF
.	12	TRBJ1-4	TRBV20-1	many	TGCAGTGCTAGAGGAAATGGTGAAAAACTGTTTTTT	CSARGNGEKLFF
.	16	TRBJ2-2	TRBV7-2	.	TGTGCCAGCAGCTTTGTGTCTGGGGGGATTACCGGGGAGCTGTTTTTT	CASSFVSGGITGELFF
.	14	TRBJ1-2	TRBV7-2	.	TGTGCCAGCAGCTTGGGACCGGACTCCTATGGCTACACCTTC	CASSLGPDSYGYTF
.	14	TRBJ1-1	TRBV6-5	.	TGTGCCAGCAGTTACAGACCAAATTCTTTGCAGTTCCCGTTT	CASSYRPNSLQFPF
.	15	TRBJ1-5	TRBV2	many	TGTGCCAGCAGAGGACGGTCAGAAATCAATCAGCCCCAGCATTTT	CASRGRSEINQPQHF
TRBD2	19	TRBJ2-6	TRBV10-3	many	TGTGCCATCAGTGCCTCGACTAGCGGGAGACTTACTGGGGCCAACGTCCTGACTTTC	CAISASTSGRLTGANVLTF
.	14	TRBJ1-2	TRBV29-1	.	TGCAGCGTTGAGGAAATCCGGGACCTCTATGGCTACACCTTC	CSVEEIRDLYGYTF
.	11	TRBJ1-1	TRBV29-1	.	TGCAGCGGAGGGGATTTCACTGAAGCTTTCTTT	CSGGDFTEAFF
.	14	TRBJ1-1	TRBV4-1	few	TGCGCCAGCAGCCAAGGGGGGCCAGTGAGTGAAGCTTTCTTT	CASSQGGPVSEAFF
.	20	TRBJ1-1	TRBV4-1	once	TGCGCCAGCAGCCACCGAGGGCTGGGGGGCCAAGGGAAGGTAAACACTGAAGCTTTCTTT	CASSHRGLGGQGKVNTEAFF
.	14	TRBJ2-5	TRBV20-1	many	TGCAGTGCTACGGGCCACGGCGGGCAAGAGACCCAGTACTTC	CSATGHGGQETQYF
.	15	TRBJ2-7	TRBV7-9	few	TGTGCCAGCCGCCGAACTGCAGGGACCTCCTACGAGCAGTACTTC	CASRRTAGTSYEQYF
.	13	TRBJ2-7	TRBV6-5	.	TGTACCAGCAGTCGCAGCGGAGCCTACGAGCAGTACTTC	CTSSRSGAYEQYF
.	14	TRBJ1-5	TRBV5-1	few	TGCGCCAGCAGTCATGATGGGAGCAATCAGCCCCAGCATTTT	CASSHDGSNQPQHF
TRBD1	14	TRBJ1-2	TRBV29-1	.	TGCAGCGTTGAAGTCCAGACAGGGGGCAATGGCTACACCTTC	CSVEVQTGGNGYTF
TRBD1	15	TRBJ1-2	TRBV7-2	many	TGTGCCAGCAGCCCCCCAGACAGGGGGTACTATGGCTACACCTTC	CASSPPDRGYYGYTF
.	12	TRBJ2-7	TRBV6-5	many	TGTGCCAGCAACCAGGGAGTCGACGAGCAGTACTTC	CASNQGVDEQYF
.	14	TRBJ1-5	TRBV19	.	TGTGCCAGTAAGGACGGCGGCAACAATCAGCCCCAGCATTTT	CASKDGGNNQPQHF
.	18	TRBJ2-2	TRBV19	.	TGTGCCAGTAGTCCCCTAAGACTTAGGCTAATCGACACCGGGGAGCTGTTTTTT	CASSPLRLRLIDTGELFF
TRBD1	14	TRBJ2-7	TRBV7-6	many	TGTGCCAGCAGCTTGGGACAGGGAATCGAGCAGTGGTACTTC	CASSLGQGIEQWYF
.	16	TRBJ2-3	TRBV19	.	TGTGCCAGTAGCCTGCTTAGGGCTAGCGGCACAGATACGCAGTATTTT	CASSLLRASGTDTQYF
.	16	TRBJ2-7	TRBV11-2	few	TGTGCCAGCAGCGCGAGGGACGGGAGTGATTGGTACGAGCAGTACTTC	CASSARDGSDWYEQYF
TRBD1	14	TRBJ1-6	TRBV10-3	few	TGTGCCAGCAGTATCGGGACAGCAAATTCACCCCTCCACTTT	CASSIGTANSPLHF
TRBD2	14	TRBJ2-7	TRBV29-1	many	TGCAGCATCCGGGTGGCGGGAGCGGTCGACGAGCAGTACTTC	CSIRVAGAVDEQYF
.	13	TRBJ1-4	TRBV12-3/TRBV12-4	.	TGTGCCAGCAGTTACGACAGTCTCGAAAAACTGTTTTTT	CASSYDSLEKLFF
.	17	TRBJ1-2	TRBV6-1	many	TGTGCCAGCAGTGAAGAGGGTGGCGGGGCGAGGTCGAATGGCTACACCTTC	CASSEEGGGARSNGYTF
.	14	TRBJ1-3	TRBV5-8	many	TGTGCCAGCAGCCGGACAGACTCTGGAAACACCATATATTTT	CASSRTDSGNTIYF
TRBD1	14	TRBJ2-7	TRBV5-1	many	TGCGCCAGCAGCTTGGAGGGACAGGGGAACGAGCAGTACTTC	CASSLEGQGNEQYF
.	15	TRBJ1-6	TRBV15	.	TGTGCCACCGAGGGACTAGCGGGAGGTCGATCACCCCTCCACTTT	CATEGLAGGRSPLHF
.	13	TRBJ1-1	TRBV25-1	.	TGTGCCAGCAGTTACGCGGACAGCACTGAAGCTTTCTTT	CASSYADSTEAFF
TRBD1	13	TRBJ1-2	TRBV19	many	TGTGCCACTGCGGGACAGACTAACTATGGCTACACCTTC	CATAGQTNYGYTF
.	13	TRBJ1-1	TRBV15	many	TGTGCCACCAAAGCCGCTCAGGGCACTGAAGCTTTCTTT	CATKAAQGTEAFF
TRBD2	16	TRBJ2-1	TRBV6-6	few	TGTGCCAGCAGCTCTAGGGGGCGGGAGGGCTTCGATGAGCAGTTCTTC	CASSSRGREGFDEQFF
TRBD1	14	TRBJ1-2	TRBV29-1	many	TGCAGCGTTGAAGAGCGGGACAGGGTAGGTGGCTACACCTTC	CSVEERDRVGGYTF
TRBD1	15	TRBJ2-5	TRBV12-3/TRBV12-4	many	TGTGCCAGCAGCCCTAGACAGGGTGGGAGAGAGACCCAGTACTTC	CASSPRQGGRETQYF
TRBD1	15	TRBJ2-2	TRBV7-3	.	TGTGCCAGCAGCTTAACACAGGGGAGCACCGGGGAGCTGTTTTTT	CASSLTQGSTGELFF
.	14	TRBJ2-7	TRBV9	many	TGTGCCAGCAGCGTAGGACAGGAGGTTGGCGAGCAGTACTTC	CASSVGQEVGEQYF
.	13	TRBJ1-1	TRBV10-3	.	TGTGCCATCAGTAAGGGGGATCCGCTACAGGCTTTCTTT	CAISKGDPLQAFF